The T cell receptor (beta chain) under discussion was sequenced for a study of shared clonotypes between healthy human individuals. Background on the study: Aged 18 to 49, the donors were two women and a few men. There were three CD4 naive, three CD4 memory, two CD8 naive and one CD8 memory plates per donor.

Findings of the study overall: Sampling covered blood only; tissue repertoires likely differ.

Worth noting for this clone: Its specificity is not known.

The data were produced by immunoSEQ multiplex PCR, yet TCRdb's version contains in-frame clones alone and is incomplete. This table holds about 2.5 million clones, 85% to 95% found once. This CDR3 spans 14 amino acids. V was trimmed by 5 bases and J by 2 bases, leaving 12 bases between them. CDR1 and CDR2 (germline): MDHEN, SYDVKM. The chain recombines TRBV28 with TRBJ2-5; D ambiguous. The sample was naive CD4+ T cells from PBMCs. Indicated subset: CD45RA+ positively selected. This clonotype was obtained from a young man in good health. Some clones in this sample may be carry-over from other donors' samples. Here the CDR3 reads CASSQRSGQETQYF. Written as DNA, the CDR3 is TGTGCCAGCAGTCAACGATCCGGGCAAGAGACCCAGTACTTC. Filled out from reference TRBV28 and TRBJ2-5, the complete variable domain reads DVKVTQSSRYLVKRTGEKVFLECVQDMDHENMFWYRQDPGLGLRLIYFSYDVKMKEKGDIPEGYSVSREKKERFSLILESASTNQTSMYLCASSQRSGQETQYFGPGTRLLVL.